What follows is one T cell receptor (beta chain) and its context. Its antigen is currently unknown. V lost 0 bases and J 13 bases, leaving 19 bases between the germline ends. The CDR3 loop spans 15 amino acids. The V gene's germline CDR1 is MNHNS and CDR2 SASEGT. With a J-beta primer mix and a sample-barcoded 5' primer, a second PCR ran about 6 to 11 cycles. Each cDNA molecule, via a template-switch adaptor with 12 random nucleotides, was tagged. TCRdb reprocessed the 5' RACE reads with MiXCR, giving one entry per CDR3 protein. The table records some 900,000 distinct CDR3 sequences, around 48% of them present only once. The sample providers were healthy Caucasian people from Russia, aged roughly 6 to 90. These data originate in a study of blood T cells in healthy people across ages. Study-level points and caveats: With age, beta diversity per million T cells declined roughly linearly, significantly by 40 to 50. The long-lived group displayed more naive CD4+ cells, plus higher diversity, than the aged donors did.

V gene TRBV6-1 combines with J gene TRBJ2-4, with D perhaps TRBD1 (6 bases). This clonotype originated in a man aged 25-45 years in good health. Specimen: blood. DNA for the CDR3: TGTGCCAGCAGTGAAGCACGGCAGGGGCCGAGGGAGCAGTACTTC. Translated: CASSEARQGPREQYF.